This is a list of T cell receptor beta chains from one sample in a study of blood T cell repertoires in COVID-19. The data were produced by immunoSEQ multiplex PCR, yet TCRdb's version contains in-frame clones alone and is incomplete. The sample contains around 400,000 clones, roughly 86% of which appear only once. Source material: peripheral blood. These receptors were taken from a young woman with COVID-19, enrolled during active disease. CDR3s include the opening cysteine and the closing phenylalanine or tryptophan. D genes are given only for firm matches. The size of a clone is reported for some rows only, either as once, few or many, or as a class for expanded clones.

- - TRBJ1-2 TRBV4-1 CASSHPSPRRGGAGYTF TGCGCCAGCAGCCACCCCTCGCCGAGGAGGGGAGGAGCTGGCTACACCTTC
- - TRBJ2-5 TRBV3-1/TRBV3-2 CASSQDLPGVSETQYF TGTGCCAGCAGCCAAGATCTCCCAGGGGTTTCCGAGACCCAGTACTTC
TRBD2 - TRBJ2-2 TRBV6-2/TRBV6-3 CASSYSRGTGELFF TGTGCCAGCAGTTACTCGCGGGGGACCGGGGAGCTGTTTTTT
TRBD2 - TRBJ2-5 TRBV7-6 CASSSRLAGVGETQYF TGTGCCAGCAGCAGTAGACTAGCGGGAGTTGGCGAGACCCAGTACTTC
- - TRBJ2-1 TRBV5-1 CASSLLENEQFF TGCGCCAGCAGCTTGTTAGAGAATGAGCAGTTCTTC
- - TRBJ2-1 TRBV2 CASSVWEWQFF TGTGCCAGCAGTGTATGGGAGTGGCAGTTCTTC
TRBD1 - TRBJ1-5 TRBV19 CASWDRRKNQPQHF TGTGCCAGTTGGGACAGAAGAAAGAATCAGCCCCAGCATTTT
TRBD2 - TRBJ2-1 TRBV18 CASSPGLAGYNEQFF TGTGCCAGCTCACCAGGACTAGCGGGGTACAATGAGCAGTTCTTC
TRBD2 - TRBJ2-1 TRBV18 CASSLGTSGIDEQFF TGTGCCAGCTCACTCGGGACTAGCGGGATTGATGAGCAGTTCTTC
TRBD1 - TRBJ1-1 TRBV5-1 CASSFNPGQGATFF TGCGCCAGCAGCTTTAATCCGGGACAGGGGGCAACTTTCTTT
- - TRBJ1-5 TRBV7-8 CASSLLGGWGTSNQPQHF TGTGCCAGCAGCCTTTTGGGGGGGTGGGGGACTAGCAATCAGCCCCAGCATTTT
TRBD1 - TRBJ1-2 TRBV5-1 CASSLRDRGYGYTF TGCGCCAGCAGCTTGAGGGACAGGGGATATGGCTACACCTTC
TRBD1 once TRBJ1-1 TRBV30 CAWSATPTGAEAFF TGTGCCTGGAGTGCAACCCCGACAGGGGCTGAAGCTTTCTTT
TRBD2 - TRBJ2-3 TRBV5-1 CASSFGLAGTDTQYF TGCGCCAGCAGCTTCGGACTAGCTGGCACAGATACGCAGTATTTT
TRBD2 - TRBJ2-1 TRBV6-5 CASSWGAGVGNEQFF TGTGCCAGCAGTTGGGGAGCGGGAGTCGGCAATGAGCAGTTCTTC
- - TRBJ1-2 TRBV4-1 CASSQVTDGDYGYTF TGCGCCAGCAGCCAAGTTACAGACGGGGACTATGGCTACACCTTC
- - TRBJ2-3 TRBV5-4 CASSLARGGGVTDTQYF TGTGCCAGCAGCTTGGCCAGAGGGGGGGGAGTCACAGATACGCAGTATTTT
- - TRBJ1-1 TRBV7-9 CASAPRNTEAFF TGTGCCAGCGCCCCCAGGAACACTGAAGCTTTCTTT
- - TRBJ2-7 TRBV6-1 CASSEALRGYEQYF TGTGCCAGCAGTGAAGCTTTGAGGGGGTACGAGCAGTACTTC
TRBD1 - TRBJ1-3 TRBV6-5 CASSPQGAHGNTIYF TGTGCCAGCAGCCCACAGGGGGCTCATGGAAACACCATATATTTT
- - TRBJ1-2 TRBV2 CASGGPEGGYTF TGTGCCAGCGGGGGACCGGAGGGTGGCTACACCTTC
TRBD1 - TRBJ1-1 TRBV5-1 CASSWGDRENTEAFF TGCGCCAGCAGCTGGGGGGACAGAGAGAACACTGAAGCTTTCTTT
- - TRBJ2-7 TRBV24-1 CATSDPTSREQYF TGTGCCACCAGTGACCCCACTAGTCGCGAGCAGTACTTC
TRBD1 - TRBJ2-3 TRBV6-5 CASSRTGFVYF TGTGCCAGCAGTCGGACAGGGTTTGTGTATTTT
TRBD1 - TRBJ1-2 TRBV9 CASSVVATGIYGYTF TGTGCCAGCAGCGTAGTGGCGACAGGGATCTATGGCTACACCTTC
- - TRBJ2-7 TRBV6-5 CASSYSSSPTYEQYF TGTGCCAGCAGTTACTCGAGCTCCCCTACCTACGAGCAGTACTTC
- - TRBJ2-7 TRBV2 CASSVQIYEQYF TGTGCCAGCAGTGTACAGATTTACGAGCAGTACTTC
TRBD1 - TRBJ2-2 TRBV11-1 CASSLGTGRGTGELFF TGTGCCAGCAGCTTGGGGACAGGGCGTGGGACCGGGGAGCTGTTTTTT
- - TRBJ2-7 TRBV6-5 CASSWAQGPSYEQYF TGTGCCAGCAGTTGGGCCCAGGGGCCCTCCTACGAGCAGTACTTC
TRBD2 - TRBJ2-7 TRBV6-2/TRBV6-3 CASSSGTSGSFEQYF TGTGCCAGCAGCTCTGGGACTAGCGGGAGTTTCGAGCAGTACTTC
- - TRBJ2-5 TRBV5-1 CASSLEQNEETQYF TGCGCCAGCAGCTTGGAACAGAACGAAGAGACCCAGTACTTC
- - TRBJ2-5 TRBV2 CAAGTQETQYF TGTGCAGCGGGCACCCAAGAGACCCAGTACTTC
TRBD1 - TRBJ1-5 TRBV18 CASSPYGQGAGQPQHF TGTGCCAGCTCACCATATGGACAGGGGGCGGGTCAGCCCCAGCATTTT
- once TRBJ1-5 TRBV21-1 CASSQSHRGHSNQPQHF TGTGCCAGCAGTCAGTCCCACAGGGGGCATAGCAATCAGCCCCAGCATTTT
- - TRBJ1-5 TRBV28 CASSLGAGRPQHF TGTGCCAGCAGTTTAGGGGCAGGACGGCCCCAGCATTTT
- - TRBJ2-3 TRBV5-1 CASSFEGADTQYF TGCGCCAGCAGCTTCGAGGGAGCAGATACGCAGTATTTT
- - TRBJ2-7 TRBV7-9 CASSLGASGSSYEQYF TGTGCCAGCAGCTTAGGAGCGTCTGGCAGCTCCTACGAGCAGTACTTC
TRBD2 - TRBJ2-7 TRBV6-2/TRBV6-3 CASSPRGAGGHKSYEQYF TGTGCCAGCAGTCCGAGGGGAGCGGGAGGCCACAAATCCTACGAGCAGTACTTC
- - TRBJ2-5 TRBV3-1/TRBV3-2 CASSHRGRLQETQYF TGTGCCAGCAGCCACCGGGGGAGGTTACAAGAGACCCAGTACTTC
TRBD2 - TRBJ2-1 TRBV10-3 CAISEVPSGGMYEQFF TGTGCCATCAGTGAAGTGCCTAGCGGAGGCATGTATGAGCAGTTCTTC
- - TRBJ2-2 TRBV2 CASSGTAGITGELFF TGTGCCAGCAGTGGGACGGCCGGGATCACCGGGGAGCTGTTTTTT
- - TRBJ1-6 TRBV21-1 CASSIGQGHYNSPLHF TGTGCCAGCAGCATCGGACAGGGGCATTATAATTCACCCCTCCACTTT